Listed below are T cell receptor beta chains from one sample, sequenced in a study of cytomegalovirus exposure and HLA in healthy donors. The table came from immunoSEQ multiplex PCR; TCRdb's copy has only in-frame clones and leaves some out. Of 210,000 or so clones listed, 88% are singletons. Sequencing was carried out using PBMCs. The receptors shown here come from a woman aged 18-35 years in good health and CMV-seronegative. The CDR3 runs from the conserved cysteine through the conserved F or W. D genes are given only for firm matches. Rows may omit the clone size; those that give it use once, few, many or a size class.

V gene	clone size	J gene	D gene	CDR3 DNA	CDR3 protein
TRBV4-1	-	TRBJ2-7	-	TGCGCCAGCAGCCAAACCACAGGGAGTCCAACCTACGAGCAGTACTTC	CASSQTTGSPTYEQYF
TRBV7-9	once	TRBJ2-7	-	TGTGCCAGCAGCCCCCCAGCGGCCCCCTACGAGCAGTACTTC	CASSPPAAPYEQYF
TRBV19	-	TRBJ1-1	-	TGTGCCAGTAGTATCGTCGGGGGGGCAGGGGTGAACACTGAAGCTTTCTTT	CASSIVGGAGVNTEAFF
TRBV2	-	TRBJ2-5	-	TGTGCCAGCAGTGCCTACAGCGGAGTCCACCAAGAGACCCAGTACTTC	CASSAYSGVHQETQYF
TRBV11-1	-	TRBJ2-1	TRBD1	TGTGCCAGCGGGCAGGGGGCCAACAATGAGCAGTTCTTC	CASGQGANNEQFF
TRBV9	-	TRBJ2-5	-	TGTGCCAGCAGCCCGGGAGGGACAGCTCAAGAGACCCAGTACTTC	CASSPGGTAQETQYF
TRBV11-2	-	TRBJ2-5	TRBD2	TGTGCCAGCACCGAAACGACCGGGAGGGGAGGAGAGACCCAGTACTTC	CASTETTGRGGETQYF
TRBV2	-	TRBJ2-7	-	TGTGCCAGCAGTGGACTAGTTTTTGTCGAGCAGTACTTC	CASSGLVFVEQYF
TRBV14	-	TRBJ2-1	TRBD2	TGTGCCAGCAGCCAGACTAGCGGGAGTTGGGGGGAGCAGTTCTTC	CASSQTSGSWGEQFF
TRBV28	-	TRBJ1-1	-	TGTGCCAGCTTTAGGGGCAGAAGTAAGGGCCCGGTTTTCTTT	CASFRGRSKGPVFF
TRBV19	-	TRBJ2-2	TRBD2	TGTGCCAGTAGTATTCTGGCTAGCGGGAACACCGGGGAGCTGTTTTTT	CASSILASGNTGELFF
TRBV7-2	-	TRBJ2-1	TRBD2	TGTGCCAGCAGCTTGCTAGCTAGCGGCCCGTCCTACAATGAGCAGTTCTTC	CASSLLASGPSYNEQFF
TRBV11-2	once	TRBJ2-7	TRBD2	TGTGCCAGCAGCTCTAACGCACTAGCGGGACGGTACGAGCAGTACTTC	CASSSNALAGRYEQYF
TRBV7-9	once	TRBJ2-7	-	TGTGCCAGCAGCTCGAACGCGATGGTACCCTACGAGCAGTACTTC	CASSSNAMVPYEQYF
TRBV30	few	TRBJ1-5	TRBD1	TGTGCCTGGAGTGTCCGTTATGGACAGGGAGGAATGGGCAATCAGCCCCAGCATTTT	CAWSVRYGQGGMGNQPQHF
TRBV27	-	TRBJ2-1	-	TGTGCCAGCAGTTTCCGACTCGCCTACAATGAGCAGTTCTTC	CASSFRLAYNEQFF
TRBV5-1	-	TRBJ1-3	TRBD1	TGCGCCAGCAGCGTTGGGACAGCTGGAAACACCATATATTTT	CASSVGTAGNTIYF
TRBV5-6	once	TRBJ1-3	-	TGTGCCAGCAGCTGGAGGGGACCGAGCTCTGGAAACACCATATATTTT	CASSWRGPSSGNTIYF
TRBV28	-	TRBJ1-1	TRBD1	TGTGCCAGCAGTTTCGGGACAGGTAGGATGAACACTGAAGCTTTCTTT	CASSFGTGRMNTEAFF
TRBV6-6	-	TRBJ2-3	TRBD2	TGTGCCAGCAGTGAGACTAGCGGCACAGATACGCAGTATTTT	CASSETSGTDTQYF
TRBV28	once	TRBJ2-3	TRBD2	TGTGCCAGCAGTTTCCCTAGCGGAATAAGCACAGATACGCAGTATTTT	CASSFPSGISTDTQYF
TRBV28	-	TRBJ2-7	-	TGTGCCACCAGCCTTTCCTACGAGCAGTACTTC	CATSLSYEQYF
TRBV10-2	-	TRBJ1-1	TRBD1	TGCGCCAGCAGGCAACAGGGGGGTGAAGCTTTCTTT	CASRQQGGEAFF
TRBV5-6	-	TRBJ2-3	-	TGTGCCAGCAGCTTGTGGGACACGGACGATACGCAGTATTTT	CASSLWDTDDTQYF
TRBV4-1	-	TRBJ2-3	-	TGCGCCAGCAGACTCGGTCTAGCTATAGATACGCAGTATTTT	CASRLGLAIDTQYF
TRBV7-9	-	TRBJ2-7	-	TGTGCCAGCAGCTCTGGACAGTCCGCCTACGAGCAGTACTTC	CASSSGQSAYEQYF
TRBV5-4	-	TRBJ2-7	TRBD1	TGTGCCAGCAGCTTGGCCGGACAGGGTCACGAGCAGTACTTC	CASSLAGQGHEQYF